Each of the 5 T cell receptor beta chains below was sequenced from the same sample in a study of control samples from healthy donors and cancer patients. Sequenced by immunoSEQ multiplex PCR; TCRdb stores in-frame clones only, minus some. Of roughly 100,000 clones detected, more than 85% appear once; the ten largest clones hold approximately 20%. The sequenced material came from PBMCs. The receptors were gathered from a man aged 55 to 69 with lung cancer.

This clone was seen only once. The chain recombines TRBV6-5 with TRBJ1-2; TRBD1 is a possible D gene (5 bases). V dropped 4 bases and J dropped 4 bases, with 10 bases sitting between them. The length of the CDR3 is 13 residues. Germline CDR1 is MNHEY and CDR2 is SVGAGI. The CDR3 loop reads CASSSGVSYGYTF. Written as DNA, the CDR3 is TGTGCCAGCAGTTCGGGGGTTAGCTATGGCTACACCTTC.

The sample holds a few counts of this clone. J is TRBJ2-7 and V is TRBV12-5; D is unclear. The CDR3 contains 13 residues. The V end lost 6 bases, the J end lost 4 bases, and 13 bases lay between the germline ends. Germline V CDR1 and CDR2: LGHNT, FRNRAP. DNA of the CDR3: TGTGCTAGTGGACTCAACCTCAATTACGAGCAGTACTTC. Amino acid sequence: CASGLNLNYEQYF.

The V gene is TRBV3-1 (or the pseudogene TRBV3-2), the J gene TRBJ1-2, with 7 nucleotides matching TRBD1. The CDR3 extends over 15 amino acids. V was clipped by 0 bases and J by 1 base; unmatched bases: 2. Germline CDR1 is LGHDT and CDR2 is YNNKEL (reference sequence). CDR3 in DNA: TGTGCCAGCAGCCAAGAAGGGGGCAGTAACTATGGCTACACCTTC. Protein product: CASSQEGGSNYGYTF.

This clone was picked up one time. This chain links TRBV3-1 (or the pseudogene TRBV3-2) with TRBJ1-3, with D possibly being TRBD1 (5 bases). Deletions cut 4 bases from V and 4 bases from J, with 11 bases between. The CDR3 runs to 14 residues. Germline CDR1 and CDR2: LGHDT and YNNKEL (reference sequence). Here the CDR3 DNA reads TGTGCCAGCAGCCGGGACCTAGCAGGAAACACCATATATTTT. Its protein is CASSRDLAGNTIYF.

The rearrangement uses TRBV5-5 and TRBJ1-5, with a weak D call TRBD1 (5 bases). Deletions cut 4 bases from V and 0 bases from J, with 20 bases between. The CDR3 sequence is 18 residues long. Germline-derived CDR1 and CDR2 are SGHKS and YYEKEE (reference sequence). The CDR3 spells CASSQLLAGPSSNQPQHF. DNA of the CDR3: TGTGCCAGCAGCCAGCTCCTGGCGGGGCCCTCTAGCAATCAGCCCCAGCATTTT.